The clone carrying this TCR beta chain was counted a few times. These data belong to a study of T-cell reconstitution after alpha-beta-depleted transplantation in children. Unique molecular identifiers were incorporated into the prepared TCRbeta library. In TCRdb, the PCR reads were re-called with MiXCR into one record per CDR3 protein. The table shows 240,000 or so distinct CDR3 sequences, with around 12% occurring only once. This CDR3 spans 12 amino acids. Trimming stripped 8 bases from V and 3 bases from J, with 10 bases between. This clonotype originated in a human donor who donated a stem cell graft to a child with acute lymphoblastic leukemia. The rearrangement links TRBV12-3 or TRBV12-4 to TRBJ1-2; TRBD1 might be the D (6 bases). The specimen comprised PBMCs from the stem cell graft donor, sampled from the stem cell graft. The CDR3 sequence is CASERQDYGYTF. The DNA for the CDR3 is TGTGCCAGCGAACGACAGGACTATGGCTACACCTTC.